The source of this T cell receptor (beta chain) is a study of blood T cell repertoires in COVID-19. Looking at the study overall: Samples came from the United States, Italy and Spain, spanning acute and convalescent COVID-19. T cells, B-cell-depleted T cells, or PBMCs provided the cDNA or gDNA that served as material.

In the study's own analysis: The assay estimated nucleated cells by amplifying reference gene primers. The repertoire was sequenced with immunoSEQ multiplex PCR; TCRdb's copy has only in-frame clones and lacks some. V, J and clone size are taken as reported in that table, and D and trimming were inferred from the DNA itself. In the table there are over 75,000 clones, just over 85% of which are singletons. Trimming removed 0 bases at V and 8 bases at J, with 13 bases between. This CDR3 is 14 amino acids long. Looked up from germline, CDR1 is LGHDT and CDR2 is YNNKEL (reference sequence). Seattle patients were enrolled during active infection and followed longitudinally.

Input material: peripheral blood. The clonotype comes from a man aged 50 or older with COVID-19, enrolled during active disease. V and J are TRBV3-1 (or the pseudogene TRBV3-2) and TRBJ1-2; the D gene is possibly TRBD1 (5 bases). In nucleotides, the CDR3 is TGTGCCAGCAGCCAAGAGGGCGGGGCTCGGGGCTACACCTTC. This codes for CASSQEGGARGYTF.